The entry below describes one T cell receptor beta chain. Its specificity is unknown. One end of the junction varies from germline; a read error may be responsible. These data belong to a study of tumor-infiltrating lymphocytes in primary liver carcinoma. Constant-region priming of around 530 ng total RNA yielded TCR beta cDNA. Library construction for TCR beta comprised three nested multiplex PCR rounds performed with slightly modified ARM-PCR. Forward primers for TRBV1-TRBV30 and a C-beta reverse primer served the first two PCR rounds, at 10 cycles each. TCRdb re-called the multiplex PCR reads with MiXCR, one entry per CDR3 protein. Of under 200,000 distinct CDR3 sequences in the sample, 85% were seen once. Points from the study as a whole: Only about 7.5-24% of top clones showed up in all five tumor regions.

Both RNA and DNA were isolated together from approximately 22-30 mg of bulk tissue that had not been sorted. The CDR3 is 14 residues long. The germline gives CDR1 SQVTM, CDR2 ANQGSEA. Sequencing used tumor tissue from primary liver carcinoma. V usage is TRBV29-1 and J usage is TRBJ1-3, with 7 bases fitting TRBD1. This clonotype was sampled from a middle-aged man with primary liver carcinoma and hepatitis B virus infection. CDR3 amino acids: CSVRGGTVMHTMYF. Written as DNA, the CDR3 is TGCAGCGTTAGGGGGGGGACAGTGATGCACACCATGTATTTT.